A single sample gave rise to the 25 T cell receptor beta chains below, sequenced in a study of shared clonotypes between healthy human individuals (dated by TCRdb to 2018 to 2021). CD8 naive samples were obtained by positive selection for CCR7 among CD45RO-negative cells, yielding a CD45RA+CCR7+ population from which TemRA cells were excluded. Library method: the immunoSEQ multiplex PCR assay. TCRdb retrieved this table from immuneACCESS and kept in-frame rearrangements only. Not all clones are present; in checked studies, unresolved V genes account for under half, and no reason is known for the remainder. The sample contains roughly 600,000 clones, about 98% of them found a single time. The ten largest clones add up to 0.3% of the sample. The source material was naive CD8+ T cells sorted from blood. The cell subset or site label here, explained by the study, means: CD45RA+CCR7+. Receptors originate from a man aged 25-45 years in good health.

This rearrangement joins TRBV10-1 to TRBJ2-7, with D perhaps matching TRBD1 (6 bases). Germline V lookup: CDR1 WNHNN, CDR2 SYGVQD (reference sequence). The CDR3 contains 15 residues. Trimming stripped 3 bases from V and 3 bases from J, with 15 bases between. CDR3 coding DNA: TGCGCCAGCAGTGATGCAGGGGCCCCCCTCTACGAGCAGTACTTC. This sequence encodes CASSDAGAPLYEQYF.

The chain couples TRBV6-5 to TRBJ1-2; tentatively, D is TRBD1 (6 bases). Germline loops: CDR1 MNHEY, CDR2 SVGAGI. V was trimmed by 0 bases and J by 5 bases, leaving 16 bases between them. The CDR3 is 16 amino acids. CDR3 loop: CASSYSTRGGFYGYTF. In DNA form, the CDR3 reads TGTGCCAGCAGTTACTCGACGAGGGGGGGATTTTATGGCTACACCTTC.

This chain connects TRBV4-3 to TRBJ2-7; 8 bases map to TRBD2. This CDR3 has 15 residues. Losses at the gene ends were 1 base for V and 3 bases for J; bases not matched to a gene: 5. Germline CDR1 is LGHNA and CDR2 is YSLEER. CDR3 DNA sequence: TGCGCCAGCAGCCAAGGGGCTAGCGGGTTCTACGAGCAGTACTTC. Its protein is CASSQGASGFYEQYF.

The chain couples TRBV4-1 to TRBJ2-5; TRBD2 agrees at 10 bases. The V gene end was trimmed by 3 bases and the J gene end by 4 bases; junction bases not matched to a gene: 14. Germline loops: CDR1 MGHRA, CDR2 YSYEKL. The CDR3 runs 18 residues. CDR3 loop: CASSHLHSGLAGAETQYF. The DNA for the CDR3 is TGCGCCAGCAGCCACCTCCATAGTGGGCTAGCGGGAGCAGAGACCCAGTACTTC.

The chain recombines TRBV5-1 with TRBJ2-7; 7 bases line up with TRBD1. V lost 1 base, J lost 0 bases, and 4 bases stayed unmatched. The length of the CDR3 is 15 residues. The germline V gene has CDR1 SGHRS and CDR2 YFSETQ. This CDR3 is CASSLSQGPSYEQYF. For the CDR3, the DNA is TGCGCCAGCAGCTTGTCACAGGGGCCCTCCTACGAGCAGTACTTC. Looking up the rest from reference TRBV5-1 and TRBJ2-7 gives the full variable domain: KAGVTQTPRYLIKTRGQQVTLSCSPISGHRSVSWYQQTPGQGLQFLFEYFSETQRNKGNFPGRFSGRQFSNSRSEMNVSTLELGDSALYLCASSLSQGPSYEQYFGPGTRLTVT.

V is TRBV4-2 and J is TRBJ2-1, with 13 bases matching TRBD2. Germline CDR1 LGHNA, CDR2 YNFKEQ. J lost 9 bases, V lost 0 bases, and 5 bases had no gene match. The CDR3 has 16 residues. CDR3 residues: CASSQDLGLAGSEQFF. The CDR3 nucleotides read TGTGCCAGCAGCCAAGATCTGGGACTAGCGGGAAGTGAGCAGTTCTTC.

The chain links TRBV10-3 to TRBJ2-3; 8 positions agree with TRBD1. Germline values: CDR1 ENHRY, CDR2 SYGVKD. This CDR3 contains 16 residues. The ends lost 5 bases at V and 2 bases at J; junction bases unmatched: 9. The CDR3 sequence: CAISQWLDRATDTQYF. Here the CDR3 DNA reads TGTGCCATCAGTCAGTGGTTGGACAGGGCCACAGATACGCAGTATTTT.

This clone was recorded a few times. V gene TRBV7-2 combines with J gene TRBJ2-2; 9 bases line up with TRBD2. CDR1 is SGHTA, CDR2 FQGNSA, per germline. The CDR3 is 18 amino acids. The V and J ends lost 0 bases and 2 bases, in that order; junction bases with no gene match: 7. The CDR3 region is CASSLAPGTSFNTGELFF. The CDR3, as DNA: TGTGCCAGCAGCTTAGCGCCTGGGACTAGCTTCAACACCGGGGAGCTGTTTTTT.

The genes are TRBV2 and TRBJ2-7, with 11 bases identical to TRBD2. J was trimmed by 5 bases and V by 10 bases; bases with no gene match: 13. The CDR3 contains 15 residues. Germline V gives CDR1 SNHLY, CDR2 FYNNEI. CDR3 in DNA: TGTGCCATCCAACCTCTAGCGGGAGGTACCCACGAGCAGTACTTC. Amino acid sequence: CAIQPLAGGTHEQYF.

CDR3 protein: CASLTKDEQFF. DNA for the CDR3: TGTGCCAGCCTTACTAAGGATGAGCAGTTCTTC. This chain joins TRBV27 and TRBJ2-1, with D hard to call. The germline V gene has CDR1 MNHEY and CDR2 SMNVEV (reference sequence). Deletions cut 8 bases from V and 8 bases from J, with 10 bases between. The CDR3 is 11 amino acids.

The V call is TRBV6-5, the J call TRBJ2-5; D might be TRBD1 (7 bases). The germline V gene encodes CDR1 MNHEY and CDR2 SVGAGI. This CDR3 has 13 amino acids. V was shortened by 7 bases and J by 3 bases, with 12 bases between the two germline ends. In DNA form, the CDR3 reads TGTGCCAGCACCTCAGGGGGGAAAGAGACCCAGTACTTC. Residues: CASTSGGKETQYF.

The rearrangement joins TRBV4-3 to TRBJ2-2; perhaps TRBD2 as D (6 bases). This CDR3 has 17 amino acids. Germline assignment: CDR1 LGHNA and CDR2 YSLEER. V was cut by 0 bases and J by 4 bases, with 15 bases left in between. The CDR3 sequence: CASSQEVGTFLTGELFF. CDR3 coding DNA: TGCGCCAGCAGCCAAGAGGTCGGGACTTTCCTCACCGGGGAGCTGTTTTTT.

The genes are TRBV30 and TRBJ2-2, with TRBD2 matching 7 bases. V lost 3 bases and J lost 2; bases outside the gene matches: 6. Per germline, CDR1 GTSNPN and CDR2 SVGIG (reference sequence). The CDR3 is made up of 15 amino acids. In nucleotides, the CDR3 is TGTGCCTGGAGAGATCTAGCGGTAAACACCGGGGAGCTGTTTTTT. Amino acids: CAWRDLAVNTGELFF. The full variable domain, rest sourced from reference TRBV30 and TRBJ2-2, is SQTIHQWPATLVQPVGSPLSLECTVEGTSNPNLYWYRQAAGRGLQLLFYSVGIGQISSEVPQNLSASRPQDRQFILSSKKLLLSDSGFYLCAWRDLAVNTGELFFGEGSRLTVL.

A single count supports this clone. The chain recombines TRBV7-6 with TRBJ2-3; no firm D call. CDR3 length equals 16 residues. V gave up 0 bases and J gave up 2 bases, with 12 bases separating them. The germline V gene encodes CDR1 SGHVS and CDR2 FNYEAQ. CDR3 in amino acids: CASSLAGSAATDTQYF. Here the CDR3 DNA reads TGTGCCAGCAGCTTAGCGGGATCCGCAGCCACAGATACGCAGTATTTT. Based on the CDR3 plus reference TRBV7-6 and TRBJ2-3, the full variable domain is GAGVSQSPRYKVTKRGQDVALRCDPISGHVSLYWYRQALGQGPEFLTYFNYEAQQDKSGLPNDRFSAERPEGSISTLTIQRTEQRDSAMYRCASSLAGSAATDTQYFGPGTRLTVL.

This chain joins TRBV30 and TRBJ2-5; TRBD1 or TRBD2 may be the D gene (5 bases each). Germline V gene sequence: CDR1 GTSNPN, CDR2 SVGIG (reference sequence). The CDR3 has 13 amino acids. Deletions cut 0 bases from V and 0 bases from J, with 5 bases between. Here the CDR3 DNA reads TGTGCCTGGAGTGTGGGGGACCAAGAGACCCAGTACTTC. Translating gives CAWSVGDQETQYF.

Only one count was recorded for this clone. Here the CDR3 reads CASQDIGNEQFF. Here the CDR3 DNA reads TGTGCCAGCCAAGACATAGGCAATGAGCAGTTCTTC. The rearrangement joins TRBV7-9 to TRBJ2-1; D is undetermined. Deletions cut 8 bases from V and 6 bases from J, with 11 bases between. Looked up from germline, CDR1 is SEHNR and CDR2 is FQNEAQ (reference sequence). CDR3 length: 12 amino acids.

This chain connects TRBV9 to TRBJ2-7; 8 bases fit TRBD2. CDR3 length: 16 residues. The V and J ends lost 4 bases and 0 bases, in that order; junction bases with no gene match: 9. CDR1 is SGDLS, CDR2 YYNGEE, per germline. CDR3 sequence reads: CASSPGSGSFSYEQYF. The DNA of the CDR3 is TGTGCCAGCAGCCCCGGGAGCGGGAGCTTCTCCTACGAGCAGTACTTC.

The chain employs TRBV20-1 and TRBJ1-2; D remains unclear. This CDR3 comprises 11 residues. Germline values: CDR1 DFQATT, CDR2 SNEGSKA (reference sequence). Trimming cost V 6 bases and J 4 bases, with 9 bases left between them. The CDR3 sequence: CSADDIYGYTF. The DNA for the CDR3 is TGCAGTGCAGACGATATCTATGGCTACACCTTC.

For the CDR3, the DNA is TGCAGCGTGGGGGAGGCTAGGGGTACCGGGGAGCTGTTTTTT. This codes for CSVGEARGTGELFF. The V call is TRBV29-1, the J call TRBJ2-2; possibly TRBD2 for D (6 bases). The CDR3 has 14 residues. From germline, CDR1 is SQVTM and CDR2 ANQGSEA. Trimming cost V 6 bases and J 5 bases, with 16 bases left between them.

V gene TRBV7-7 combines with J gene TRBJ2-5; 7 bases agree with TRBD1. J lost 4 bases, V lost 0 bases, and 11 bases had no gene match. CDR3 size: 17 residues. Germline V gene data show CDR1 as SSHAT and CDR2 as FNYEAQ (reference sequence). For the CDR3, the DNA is TGTGCCAGCAGCTTAGCTTCTTTGGCAGGGGGACGAGAGACCCAGTACTTC. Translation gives CASSLASLAGGRETQYF.

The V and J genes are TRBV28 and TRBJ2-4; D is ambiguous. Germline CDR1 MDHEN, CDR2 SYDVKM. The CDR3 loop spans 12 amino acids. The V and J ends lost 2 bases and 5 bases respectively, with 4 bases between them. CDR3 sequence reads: CASSLTENIQYF. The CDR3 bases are TGTGCCAGCAGTTTAACCGAAAACATTCAGTACTTC.

CDR3 in amino acids: CASSSSAWGHNEQFF. The CDR3 nucleotides read TGTGCCAGCAGTTCCTCGGCCTGGGGGCACAATGAGCAGTTCTTC. V is TRBV11-2 and J is TRBJ2-1; D may be TRBD1 (6 bases). The CDR3 is 15 amino acids. From germline, CDR1 is SGHAT and CDR2 FQNNGV. Trimming took 6 bases from V and 5 from J, leaving 17 bases between them.

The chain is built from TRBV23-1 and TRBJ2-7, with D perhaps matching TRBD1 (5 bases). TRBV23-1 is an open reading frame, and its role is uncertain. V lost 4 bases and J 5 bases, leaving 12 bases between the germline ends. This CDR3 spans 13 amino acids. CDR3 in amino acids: CASSPSGKDEQYF. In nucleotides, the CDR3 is TGCGCCAGCAGTCCGTCAGGGAAGGACGAGCAGTACTTC.

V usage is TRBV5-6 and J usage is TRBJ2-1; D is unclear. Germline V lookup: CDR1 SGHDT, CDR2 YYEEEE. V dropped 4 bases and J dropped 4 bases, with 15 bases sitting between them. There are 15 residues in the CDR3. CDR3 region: CASSLDLKFYNEQFF. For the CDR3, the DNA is TGTGCCAGCAGCCTGGACCTCAAATTTTACAATGAGCAGTTCTTC.

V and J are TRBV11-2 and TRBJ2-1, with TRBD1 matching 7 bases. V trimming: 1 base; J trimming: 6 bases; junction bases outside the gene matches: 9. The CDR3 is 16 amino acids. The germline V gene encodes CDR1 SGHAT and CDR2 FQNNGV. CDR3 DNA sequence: TGTGCCAGCAGCTTAGGAGAGACAGGGCCAGGCAATGAGCAGTTCTTC. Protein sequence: CASSLGETGPGNEQFF. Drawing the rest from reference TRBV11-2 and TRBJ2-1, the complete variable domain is EAGVAQSPRYKIIEKRQSVAFWCNPISGHATLYWYQQILGQGPKLLIQFQNNGVVDDSQLPKDRFSAERLKGVDSTLKIQPAKLEDSAVYLCASSLGETGPGNEQFFGPGTRLTVL.